This T cell receptor beta chain derives from a study of breast tumors, draining lymph nodes, adjacent tissues. General study findings and limits: Luminal-like breast cancer showed significantly greater tumor-nontumor repertoire similarity than basal-like breast cancer did.

This CDR3 has 14 residues. The V gene's germline CDR1 is DFQATT and CDR2 SNEGSKA (reference sequence). TCRdb re-derived calls from the multiplex PCR reads in MiXCR, one entry per CDR3 protein. The sample includes 150,000 to 200,000 distinct CDR3 sequences, about 30% of them seen just once. Axillary draining lymph nodes of breast cancer patients supplied the node samples. Remarks on this clonotype: Antigen specificity is unknown. This may arise from a read error, as a much more abundant clone is one base away.

The sequence was collected from a female donor with breast cancer. Some clones in this sample may be carry-over from other donors' samples. What was sequenced was axillary lymph node tissue. The chain recombines TRBV20-1 with TRBJ1-2; D is possibly TRBD1 (5 bases). The CDR3 protein is CSARDHGANFGYTF. The CDR3 coding sequence is TGCAGTGCTAGAGATCACGGGGCTAACTTTGGCTACACCTTC.